This passage covers 27 T cell receptor beta chains from one sample sequenced in a study of Graves' ophthalmopathy and Graves' hyperthyroidism. For repertoire sequencing, the TCR beta CDR3 regions were amplified from RNA transcripts. HTBI primers primed a first-round RT-PCR, and a second-round multiplex PCR followed. TCRdb independently ran MiXCR on the multiplex PCR reads; one entry per CDR3 protein. Of around 51,000 distinct CDR3 sequences in the sample, around half were seen once. Sequencing was performed on peripheral blood. These TCRs come from an adult man with Graves' ophthalmopathy.

The genes are TRBV29-1 and TRBJ1-2; D gene ambiguous. In germline, CDR1 is SQVTM, CDR2 ANQGSEA. Between the trimmed V and J ends, which lost 3 bases and 5 bases, there was a span of 16 bases. The CDR3 is 14 residues long. CDR3 protein: CSVDGAAGVYGYTF. Written as DNA, the CDR3 is TGCAGCGTTGATGGTGCGGCGGGTGTATATGGCTACACCTTC.

This clonotype was counted at least ten times. The chain carries TRBV29-1 and TRBJ1-1, with D possibly TRBD1 on 6 matching bases. The CDR3 spans 13 residues. The V and J ends lost 8 bases and 1 base respectively, with 14 bases between them. Germline V CDR1 and CDR2: SQVTM, ANQGSEA. CDR3 region: CSFGGRTNTEAFF. The DNA for the CDR3 is TGCAGCTTTGGGGGCAGGACGAACACTGAAGCTTTCTTT.

This chain links TRBV25-1 with TRBJ2-2, with D unclear. Deletions cut 6 bases from V and 4 bases from J, with 6 bases between. The CDR3 is 12 residues long. Germline lookup yields CDR1 MGHDK and CDR2 SYGVNS. In DNA, the CDR3 is TGTGCCAGCAGACCGCCCACCGGGGAGCTGTTTTTT. Protein product: CASRPPTGELFF.

The chain uses TRBV6-1 and TRBJ2-7, with 10 bases identical to TRBD2. The V gene end was trimmed by 4 bases and the J gene end by 4 bases; junction bases not matched to a gene: 4. The CDR3 runs 14 residues. CDR1 and CDR2 (germline): MNHNS, SASEGT. CDR3 protein: CASSVAGGFYEQYF. CDR3 in DNA: TGTGCCAGCAGTGTAGCGGGAGGATTTTACGAGCAGTACTTC.

Many counts were recorded for this clonotype. The chain combines TRBV12-3 or TRBV12-4 with TRBJ2-7; D possibly corresponds to TRBD1 (5 bases). V lost 5 bases and J lost 2, with 10 bases in between. The CDR3 extends over 13 amino acids. In DNA, the CDR3 is TGTGCCAGCAGTCCCTCCAGGGCCTACGAGCAGTACTTC. This translates into CASSPSRAYEQYF.

This sequence joins TRBV18 and TRBJ2-5, with 7 bases fitting TRBD2. The germline gives CDR1 KGHSH, CDR2 LQKENI. This CDR3 comprises 15 residues. After removal of 1 base from V and 3 bases from J, the junction contained 5 bases not matched to a gene. Here the CDR3 reads CASSPLSSGKETQYF. The DNA for the CDR3 is TGTGCCAGCTCACCACTTTCTAGCGGAAAAGAGACCCAGTACTTC.

The chain employs TRBV19 and TRBJ1-6, with TRBD1 identical over 9 bases. The CDR3 is made up of 14 amino acids. V dropped 4 bases and J dropped 7; count of bases not matched to a gene: 2. Germline CDR1 reads LNHDA; CDR2 reads SQIVND (reference sequence). The CDR3 spells CASSTGTGNSPLHF. DNA of the CDR3: TGTGCCAGTAGTACCGGGACAGGGAATTCACCCCTCCACTTT. Full variable domain (missing parts from reference TRBV19 and TRBJ1-6): DGGITQSPKYLFRKEGQNVTLSCEQNLNHDAMYWYRQDPGQGLRLIYYSQIVNDFQKGDIAEGYSVSREKKESFPLTVTSAQKNPTAFYLCASSTGTGNSPLHFGNGTRLTVT.

Remarks on this clonotype: One end of the junction is discordant with germline, which a read error may explain. The chain employs TRBV7-3 and TRBJ1-1; 9 bases align to TRBD2. The J call is in doubt because the DNA end fits TRBJ2-7 better. Germline values: CDR1 SGHTA, CDR2 FQGTGA. This CDR3 is 14 amino acids long. The CDR3 spells CASSLMASGTEQYF. CDR3 sequence (DNA): TGTGCGAGCAGCCTCATGGCTAGCGGGACCGAGCAGTACTTC.

This clonotype was counted a single time. The CDR3 reads CASSIRDDSYEQYF. CDR3 nucleotides: TGTGCCAGTAGTATCCGAGACGACTCCTACGAGCAGTACTTC. The J gene is TRBJ2-7, the V gene TRBV19; unclear D gene. CDR1 and CDR2 from the germline V gene are LNHDA and SQIVND (reference sequence). This CDR3 is 14 amino acids long. V was shortened by 3 bases and J by 0 bases, with 9 bases between the two germline ends.

V gene TRBV30 combines with J gene TRBJ1-2; 8 nucleotides align to TRBD1. Trimming removed 5 bases from V and 0 bases from J; junction bases left unmatched: 8. Per the germline V gene, CDR1 is GTSNPN and CDR2 is SVGIG (reference sequence). The CDR3 is 15 amino acids. CDR3 coding DNA: TGTGCCTGGTTTCGGCAGGGGGCCTCTAACTATGGCTACACCTTC. This sequence encodes CAWFRQGASNYGYTF. The full variable domain, rest sourced from reference TRBV30 and TRBJ1-2, is SQTIHQWPATLVQPVGSPLSLECTVEGTSNPNLYWYRQAAGRGLQLLFYSVGIGQISSEVPQNLSASRPQDRQFILSSKKLLLSDSGFYLCAWFRQGASNYGYTFGSGTRLTVV.

The rearrangement uses TRBV10-3 and TRBJ1-6; TRBD1 aligns across 8 bases. Germline-derived CDR1 and CDR2 are ENHRY and SYGVKD. The CDR3 has 15 residues. V lost 6 bases and J lost 5; bases outside the gene matches: 6. CDR3 nucleotide sequence: TGTGCCATCAGAGGGACAGGAACTAATAATTCACCCCTCCACTTT. It encodes CAIRGTGTNNSPLHF.

The gene calls are TRBV20-1 and TRBJ1-6; D is possibly TRBD1 (5 bases). CDR3 length: 15 amino acids. The V end lost 0 bases, the J end lost 9 bases, and 15 bases lay between the germline ends. Germline values: CDR1 DFQATT, CDR2 SNEGSKA (reference sequence). CDR3 amino acids: CSARDSAGRFSPLHF. Here the CDR3 DNA reads TGCAGTGCTAGAGATTCGGCAGGGAGGTTTTCACCCCTCCACTTT.

In its sample, this clonotype was seen many times. The chain couples TRBV7-9 to TRBJ2-6; 7 bases fit TRBD1. The CDR3 runs to 16 residues. Germline V gene lookup returns CDR1 SEHNR and CDR2 FQNEAQ (reference sequence). Trimming at V came to 5 bases and at J to 2 bases, leaving 6 bases not matched to a gene. The CDR3 DNA sequence: TGTGCCAGCAGCCCTTCCAGGGGGACTGGGGCCAACGTCCTGACTTTC. Amino acids: CASSPSRGTGANVLTF.

This clonotype is deemed medium-sized. The CDR3 region is CASSSQGNTEAFF. CDR3 nucleotides: TGTGCCAGTAGCTCACAGGGTAACACTGAAGCTTTCTTT. The chain couples TRBV19 to TRBJ1-1; perhaps TRBD1 as D (6 bases). Germline assignment: CDR1 LNHDA and CDR2 SQIVND (reference sequence). This CDR3 contains 13 residues. Between the trimmed V and J ends, which lost 6 bases and 2 bases, there was a span of 10 bases.

Concerning this clonotype itself: The missing conserved phenylalanine or tryptophan at the end of this CDR3 makes a read error likely. The chain combines TRBV10-3 with TRBJ2-2, with 10 bases aligning to TRBD2. Unmatched junction bases numbered 8, after V lost 3 bases and J lost 4 bases. CDR3 length equals 17 residues. Looked up from germline, CDR1 is ENHRY and CDR2 is SYGVKD. CDR3 loop: CAISEGSGRTGTGELFS. The CDR3 DNA reads as TGTGCCATCAGTGAAGGTAGCGGGAGGACCGGCACCGGGGAGCTGTTTTCT.

Worth noting for this clonotype: This CDR3 fails to terminate in the conserved phenylalanine or tryptophan, so it likely reflects a read error. The chain couples TRBV24-1 to TRBJ2-2; TRBD1 aligns across 7 bases. This CDR3 has 16 amino acids. Germline CDR1 KGHDR, CDR2 SFDVKD. V dropped 2 bases and J dropped 2; count of bases not matched to a gene: 4. As DNA, the CDR3 is TGTGCCACCAGTGATTCGACAGGGAGAAACACCGGGGAGCTGTTTTTA. Translating gives CATSDSTGRNTGELFL.

Comments on this clonotype: A read error may account for a junction end that differs from germline. This chain connects TRBV19 to TRBJ2-2; D gene unclear. Germline CDR1 is LNHDA and CDR2 is SQIVND (reference sequence). The CDR3 is made up of 14 amino acids. In DNA, the CDR3 is TGTGCCAGTAGTACCCTACCTTATCCGAGCGAGCAGGTTTTT. This sequence encodes CASSTLPYPSEQVF.

The V call is TRBV20-1, the J call TRBJ1-2; D may be TRBD1 (6 bases). V was clipped by 0 bases and J by 8 bases, with 22 bases between them. Germline CDR1 reads DFQATT; CDR2 reads SNEGSKA (reference sequence). The CDR3 contains 16 residues. CDR3 protein: CSARDLVVGGQGGYTF. In nucleotides, the CDR3 is TGCAGTGCTAGAGACCTAGTGGTGGGGGGCCAGGGGGGCTACACCTTC.

On this clonotype itself: A read error is possible here, since a much larger clone lies one base away. This sequence joins TRBV30 and TRBJ2-1; D is uncertain. The CDR3 has 11 residues. The germline V and J ends were trimmed by 0 bases and 9 bases, with 6 bases remaining between them. Germline V gene data show CDR1 as GTSNPN and CDR2 as SVGIG (reference sequence). The CDR3 region is CAWSVRGEQFF. The CDR3 DNA reads TGTGCCTGGAGTGTCCGAGGTGAGCAGTTCTTC.

J is TRBJ2-7 and V is TRBV20-1, with 10 positions matching TRBD1. Germline loops: CDR1 DFQATT, CDR2 SNEGSKA (reference sequence). CDR3 size: 15 residues. V was clipped by 2 bases and J by 5 bases; unmatched bases: 9. CDR3 amino acids: CSARIIGTGANEQYF. CDR3 nucleotides: TGCAGTGCTAGAATCATTGGGACAGGGGCGAACGAGCAGTACTTC.

At least ten counts were recorded for this clonotype. This rearrangement joins TRBV7-8 to TRBJ2-7; 9 nucleotides match TRBD1. Trimming took 5 bases from V and 6 from J; bases not matched to a gene: 8. The length of the CDR3 is 14 residues. The germline V gene has CDR1 SGHVS and CDR2 FQNEAQ. CDR3 DNA: TGTGCCAGCAGCGCCCGGGACAGGGCACGCGAGCAGTACTTC. It encodes CASSARDRAREQYF.

This clonotype has at least ten counts. This chain uses TRBV5-1 with TRBJ2-1, with 8 bases lining up with TRBD1. The V and J ends lost 0 bases and 7 bases, in that order; junction bases with no gene match: 3. The CDR3 runs 14 residues. The germline CDR1 and CDR2 sequences are SGHRS and YFSETQ. CDR3 DNA: TGCGCCAGCAGCTTGGGGGACAGGCGGAATGAGCAGTTCTTC. It yields the protein CASSLGDRRNEQFF.

The sample holds one count of this clonotype. The chain has TRBV7-9 and TRBJ2-7, with D hard to call. V lost 7 bases, J lost 1 base, and 8 bases lay in between. CDR3 length: 12 amino acids. Germline CDR1 reads SEHNR; CDR2 reads FQNEAQ (reference sequence). The CDR3 nucleotides are TGTGCCAGCACAGGCCCATCCTACGAGCAGTACTTC. Translation gives CASTGPSYEQYF.

The chain couples TRBV5-1 to TRBJ2-5; D assignment may be TRBD1 or TRBD2 (6 bases each). Trimming took 1 base from V and 4 from J, leaving 20 bases between them. CDR3 length: 17 amino acids. Germline lookup yields CDR1 SGHRS and CDR2 YFSETQ. The DNA of the CDR3 is TGCGCCAGCAGCTTGTCCTTCCTAGGGGGGCGTCCAGAGACCCAGTACTTC. This codes for CASSLSFLGGRPETQYF.

This clonotype is classed as medium-sized. This sequence joins TRBV29-1 and TRBJ2-2; tentative D call: TRBD2 (5 bases). The length of the CDR3 is 14 residues. V was cut by 3 bases and J by 6 bases, with 14 bases left in between. Germline V gene sequence: CDR1 SQVTM, CDR2 ANQGSEA. The CDR3 loop reads CSVDGGSMPGELFF. The CDR3 DNA is TGCAGCGTTGATGGAGGCAGTATGCCCGGGGAGCTGTTTTTT.

The sample holds many counts of this clonotype. A much larger clone lies one base from this, so it may be a read error. The genes are TRBV5-1 and TRBJ1-1; no clear D gene. In germline, CDR1 is SGHRS, CDR2 YFSETQ. The CDR3 has 13 residues. V was clipped by 1 base and J by 1 base, with 5 bases between them. CDR3 nucleotides: TGCGCCAGCAGCTTGTTGCCGAACACTGAAGCTTTCTTT. Translated, it gives CASSLLPNTEAFF.

The chain links TRBV5-1 to TRBJ2-2; TRBD1 is a possible D gene (6 bases). CDR3 length: 14 amino acids. From germline, CDR1 is SGHRS and CDR2 YFSETQ. The V gene lost 0 bases and the J gene lost 7 bases, with 10 bases spanning the gap. The CDR3 reads CASSLGGGVGELFF. CDR3 coding DNA: TGCGCCAGCAGCTTGGGAGGGGGAGTCGGGGAGCTGTTTTTT.